These 13 T cell receptor beta chains were sequenced from one sample in a study of CXCR3-negative and CXCR3-positive naive CD8 T cells. The study made its TRB cDNA libraries by 5' RACE, adding UMI labels. From the 5' RACE reads, TCRdb lists one entry per CDR3 protein and no DNA. The sample holds 80,000 to 95,000 distinct CDR3 sequences. Sequencing was performed on naive CXCR3- CD8+ T cells from blood. The subset denotes: CD45RO-CCR7+CD27+CD95- naive CD8+ T cells lacking CXCR3 (TNR3-). Receptors were obtained from a human donor in good health. Some clones in this sample may be carry-over from other donors' samples.

The chain carries TRBV7-2 and TRBJ2-3; TCRdb designates TRBD1, a call that cannot be tested without DNA. The CDR3 consists of 14 residues. Germline V gene sequence: CDR1 SGHTA, CDR2 FQGNSA. CDR3 sequence: CASSPGTGGDTQYF.

The CDR3 spells CSLSGGTYTEAFF. The chain employs TRBV29-1 and TRBJ1-1. CDR1 is SQVTM and CDR2 is ANQGSEA in the germline V gene. The CDR3 loop spans 13 amino acids. Combining the CDR3 with reference TRBV29-1 and TRBJ1-1 gives the whole variable domain SAVISQKPSRDICQRGTSLTIQCQVDSQVTMMFWYRQQPGQSLTLIATANQGSEATYESGFVIDKFPISRPNLTFSTLTVSNMSPEDSSIYLCSLSGGTYTEAFFGQGTRLTVV.

This chain connects TRBV5-5 to TRBJ2-6. The CDR3 runs 16 residues. The germline CDR1 and CDR2 sequences are SGHKS and YYEKEE (reference sequence). CDR3 protein: CASSGDDSSGANVLTF.

The CDR3 is CSARDWTGGHEQFF. The chain carries TRBV20-1 and TRBJ2-1; TCRdb proposes TRBD1, but this gene call is untestable without DNA. The CDR3 is 14 residues long. CDR1 is DFQATT and CDR2 is SNEGSKA in the germline V gene (reference sequence).

V is TRBV29-1 and J is TRBJ2-5. From germline, CDR1 is SQVTM and CDR2 ANQGSEA. The CDR3 is 14 residues long. The chain's CDR3 is CSVEASDLQETQYF.

This clonotype is identified as medium-sized from frequency. J is TRBJ2-5 and V is TRBV28; TCRdb gives TRBD1 as the D gene, but with no DNA this cannot be confirmed. Germline values: CDR1 MDHEN, CDR2 SYDVKM. The CDR3 is 16 residues long. CDR3 loop: CASSFGGTWGKETQYF.

The rearrangement uses TRBV10-3 and TRBJ2-5; TCRdb designates TRBD2, a call that cannot be tested without DNA. The CDR3 length is 14 residues. CDR1 is ENHRY and CDR2 is SYGVKD in the germline V gene. The CDR3 sequence is CAISAAGVGETQYF.

The chain has TRBV4-1 and TRBJ2-3; TCRdb reports TRBD2, a call that lacks DNA to check it against. This CDR3 spans 15 amino acids. Germline V CDR1 and CDR2: MGHRA, YSYEKL. The CDR3 sequence: CASSRTSGNPDTQYF.

The CDR3 is CASSFLGLDSGTGFTGELFF. V gene TRBV5-1 combines with J gene TRBJ2-2; absent DNA, TCRdb's TRBD1 call cannot be checked. Germline V lookup: CDR1 SGHRS, CDR2 YFSETQ. The CDR3 consists of 20 residues.

The chain carries TRBV5-1 and TRBJ2-7; there is no DNA to check the TCRdb D call of TRBD1. CDR3 length: 14 amino acids. In germline, CDR1 is SGHRS, CDR2 YFSETQ. CDR3 region: CASSLGAGDYEQYF.

V and J are TRBV29-1 and TRBJ2-7; TCRdb names TRBD1, which stays unverified in the absence of DNA. CDR1 is SQVTM and CDR2 is ANQGSEA in the germline V gene. This CDR3 has 13 residues. The CDR3 spells CSVEDDTGYEQYF.

V is TRBV6-1 and J is TRBJ1-1; TCRdb lists TRBD1, though no DNA is available to test this call. The CDR3 covers 14 residues. CDR1 is MNHNS, CDR2 SASEGT, per germline. The CDR3 reads CASSHRDTGLEAFF.

The chain joins TRBV27 to TRBJ1-1; TCRdb's D call of TRBD1 is untestable without DNA. Germline V lookup: CDR1 MNHEY, CDR2 SMNVEV (reference sequence). CDR3 length: 15 residues. CDR3: CASSSGTGGLTEAFF.